A single T cell receptor beta chain is shown here with its context. The antigen remains undetermined. Germline loops: CDR1 SNHLY, CDR2 FYNNEI. The CDR3 consists of 10 residues. The germline V and J ends were trimmed by 6 bases and 5 bases, with 4 bases remaining between them. This sample is part of a study of cytomegalovirus exposure and HLA in healthy donors. Study-level points and caveats: Most CMV-associated TCR beta chains appeared HLA-restricted in a later analysis.

The primer mix had 60 Vbeta and 13 Jbeta primers. TCRdb's copy holds only in-frame clones and misses some; the assay was immunoSEQ multiplex PCR. The table shows about 130,000 clones, with 70% to 80% occurring only once. The material sequenced was PBMCs. The chain links TRBV2 to TRBJ1-2; D uncertain. The clonotype was recovered from a man between 25 and 39 years old in good health and CMV-seronegative. Here the CDR3 DNA reads TGTGCCAGCAGAGAGTATGGCTACACCTTC. Translation: CASREYGYTF.